A single sample is the source of the 28 T cell receptor beta chains below, sequenced in a study of T-cell memory formation after mild COVID-19. TCRdb re-derived calls from the 5' RACE reads in MiXCR, one entry per CDR3 protein. There are roughly 610,000 distinct CDR3 sequences in the sample; 17% occur only once, and around 8.1% lies in the top ten. The sequenced material came from PBMCs or a T cell subset sorted from them (not recorded which). The receptors derive from an adult woman who had mild COVID-19 (a few samples of this study predate the infection). Cell type and time point are not known.

The chain has TRBV7-3 and TRBJ1-2; tentatively, D is TRBD1 (6 bases). The V and J ends lost 1 base and 6 bases respectively, with 18 bases between them. The length of the CDR3 is 16 residues. The germline CDR1 and CDR2 sequences are SGHTA and FQGTGA. CDR3 bases: TGTGCCAGCAGCTTAAGTCATCGGTCAGGGGTTAATGGCTACACCTTC. Its protein product is CASSLSHRSGVNGYTF.

This clonotype has only a few counts. The chain couples TRBV25-1 to TRBJ2-3; tentative D call: TRBD2 (6 bases). The germline V gene has CDR1 MGHDK and CDR2 SYGVNS. The V gene lost 4 bases and the J gene lost 5 bases, with 10 bases spanning the gap. The CDR3 covers 13 residues. CDR3: CASSAGVKDTQYF. DNA of the CDR3: TGTGCCAGCAGTGCGGGAGTAAAAGATACGCAGTATTTT.

This clonotype was recorded once. This chain joins TRBV23-1 and TRBJ1-2, with unresolved D. TRBV23-1 is an open reading frame whose function is uncertain. This CDR3 is 14 amino acids long. V was cut by 8 bases and J by 0 bases, with 13 bases left in between. CDR3 region: CASAGERTNYGYTF. For the CDR3, the DNA is TGCGCCAGCGCCGGGGAACGTACTAACTATGGCTACACCTTC.

This clonotype was observed a few times. The genes are TRBV5-4 and TRBJ2-1; TRBD2 matches 9 bases. CDR1 is SGHNT, CDR2 YYREEE, per germline (reference sequence). J gave up 4 bases and V 0 bases, and 14 bases lay outside the gene matches. This CDR3 comprises 19 residues. The CDR3: CASSLVVPREGSWYNEQFF. In DNA, the CDR3 is TGTGCCAGCAGCTTGGTGGTGCCGCGGGAGGGATCATGGTACAATGAGCAGTTCTTC.

This clonotype occurred a few times. This chain links TRBV9 with TRBJ2-3; D gene uncertain. This CDR3 region has 13 residues. Germline loops: CDR1 SGDLS, CDR2 YYNGEE. V was clipped by 0 bases and J by 6 bases, with 8 bases between them. CDR3 residues: CASSVATTDTQYF. For the CDR3, the DNA is TGTGCCAGCAGCGTAGCCACCACCGATACGCAGTATTTT.

J is TRBJ1-5 and V is TRBV6-2 or TRBV6-3; no clear D. V dropped 2 bases and J dropped 3 bases, with 11 bases sitting between them. Germline CDR1 is MNHEY and CDR2 is SVGEGT. This CDR3 has 15 residues. The CDR3 DNA reads TGTGCCAGCAGTTACGGTCTAGGATCCAATCAGCCCCAGCATTTT. Translated: CASSYGLGSNQPQHF.

The CDR3 region has the DNA TGTGCCAGCAGCCAGACCCAGGGATCTGGCAGCAATCAGCCCCAGCATTTT. Residues: CASSQTQGSGSNQPQHF. The chain has TRBV3-1 and TRBJ1-5; TRBD1 might be the D (5 bases). The V gene's germline CDR1 is LGHDT and CDR2 YNNKEL (reference sequence). V gave up 3 bases and J gave up 1 base, with 16 bases separating them. CDR3 length: 17 residues.

This clonotype was detected a few times. The chain employs TRBV25-1 and TRBJ2-2; possibly TRBD1 for D (5 bases). CDR1 and CDR2 from the germline V gene are MGHDK and SYGVNS. The CDR3 consists of 20 residues. V was cut by 1 base and J by 4 bases, with 25 bases left in between. The CDR3 loop is CASSESPPGPKSYLTGELFF. CDR3 nucleotide sequence: TGTGCCAGCAGTGAATCCCCCCCAGGGCCTAAGTCATATCTCACCGGGGAGCTGTTTTTT.

This chain's CDR3 is CASSAAGGSHNEQFF. For the CDR3, the DNA is TGTGCCAGCAGCGCCGCCGGCGGGAGTCACAATGAGCAGTTCTTC. J is TRBJ2-1 and V is TRBV9; 7 nucleotides match TRBD2. Per germline, CDR1 SGDLS and CDR2 YYNGEE. There are 15 residues in the CDR3. V dropped 3 bases and J dropped 5; count of bases not matched to a gene: 8.

The chain's CDR3 is CASSDWVWEQYF. The CDR3 region has the DNA TGTGCCAGCAGTGACTGGGTCTGGGAGCAGTACTTC. V gene TRBV6-1 combines with J gene TRBJ2-7; D is undetermined. V gave up 3 bases and J gave up 7 bases, with 10 bases separating them. CDR3 length: 12 residues. The germline gives CDR1 MNHNS, CDR2 SASEGT.

V is TRBV6-5 and J is TRBJ1-1; 9 nucleotides align to TRBD1. The J segment lost 2 bases and the V segment lost 1 base, leaving 8 bases of the junction unmatched. Germline V lookup: CDR1 MNHEY, CDR2 SVGAGI. CDR3 length equals 17 residues. CDR3 residues: CASSYFSPGQGNTEAFF. CDR3 DNA: TGTGCCAGCAGTTACTTCAGTCCGGGACAGGGCAACACTGAAGCTTTCTTT.

The chain combines TRBV18 with TRBJ2-3, with 7 positions matching TRBD2. The germline V gene encodes CDR1 KGHSH and CDR2 LQKENI. This CDR3 contains 16 residues. The V segment lost 3 bases and the J segment 1 base; nucleotides outside the gene matches: 7. In DNA, the CDR3 is TGTGCCAGCTCACCGCGGGGGATGGAAGGCACAGATACGCAGTATTTT. It translates to CASSPRGMEGTDTQYF.

The J gene is TRBJ2-5, the V gene TRBV20-1, with D maybe TRBD1 (6 bases). This CDR3 has 16 residues. The germline gives CDR1 DFQATT, CDR2 SNEGSKA (reference sequence). V was cut by 3 bases and J by 3 bases, with 20 bases left in between. The CDR3 sequence: CSASPNRDVWEETQYF. CDR3 DNA sequence: TGCAGTGCTAGCCCGAACAGGGACGTCTGGGAAGAGACCCAGTACTTC.

A single count supports this clonotype. The chain has TRBV7-9 and TRBJ1-5, with 7 bases identical to TRBD1. There are 14 residues in the CDR3. In germline, CDR1 is SEHNR, CDR2 FQNEAQ (reference sequence). After removal of 5 bases from V and 6 bases from J, the junction contained 7 bases not matched to a gene. CDR3 nucleotide sequence: TGTGCCAGCAGCCCGACAGGGTACGGTCAGCCCCAGCATTTT. This encodes CASSPTGYGQPQHF.

The genes are TRBV6-2 or TRBV6-3 and TRBJ1-1; 9 bases are a match to TRBD1. Trimming cost V 5 bases and J 1 base; bases outside gene matches: 2. Germline CDR1 is MNHEY and CDR2 is SVGEGT. This CDR3 has 14 residues. The CDR3 region is CASSMTGGNTEAFF. Written as DNA, the CDR3 is TGTGCCAGCAGTATGACAGGGGGGAACACTGAAGCTTTCTTT.

The chain employs TRBV7-9 and TRBJ2-1; 9 nucleotides line up with TRBD2. V shed 1 base, J shed 2 bases, and the junction held 6 bases outside the gene matches. CDR1 SEHNR and CDR2 FQNEAQ come from the germline V gene (reference sequence). This CDR3 region has 17 residues. In DNA, the CDR3 is TGTGCCAGCAGCTTAGTTTATTCTAGCGGGGCCTACAATGAGCAGTTCTTC. This encodes CASSLVYSSGAYNEQFF.

This clonotype was picked up a small number of times. The gene calls are TRBV7-2 and TRBJ2-3; D is uncertain. The CDR3 loop spans 12 amino acids. Germline V gene lookup returns CDR1 SGHTA and CDR2 FQGNSA. Trimming stripped 5 bases from V and 5 bases from J, with 8 bases between. The CDR3 reads CASSQWGDTQYF. The CDR3 DNA reads TGTGCCAGCAGCCAGTGGGGAGATACGCAGTATTTT.

This sequence joins TRBV4-2 and TRBJ2-7; 9 positions match TRBD2. Germline CDR1 and CDR2: LGHNA and YNFKEQ. The J segment lost 5 bases and the V segment lost 6 bases, leaving 17 bases of the junction unmatched. The CDR3 is made up of 17 amino acids. CDR3 residues: CASSPAGGDPPFDEQYF. CDR3 DNA sequence: TGTGCCAGCAGTCCGGCGGGGGGGGACCCTCCTTTCGACGAGCAGTACTTC.

The rearrangement links TRBV27 to TRBJ2-7, with no clear D. The CDR3 consists of 14 residues. Germline-derived CDR1 and CDR2 are MNHEY and SMNVEV (reference sequence). V shed 4 bases and J shed 7 bases, with 17 bases lying between them. The CDR3 sequence: CASSSTWGSREQYF. CDR3 DNA sequence: TGTGCCAGCAGTTCAACCTGGGGTTCGAGAGAGCAGTACTTC.

The chain uses TRBV5-5 and TRBJ1-1; unclear D gene. CDR1 is SGHKS, CDR2 YYEKEE, per germline (reference sequence). V was trimmed by 2 bases and J by 1 base, leaving 6 bases between them. CDR3 length: 13 residues. The CDR3 DNA sequence: TGTGCCAGCAGCTTCCCCAGGAACACTGAAGCTTTCTTT. Protein product: CASSFPRNTEAFF.

The rearrangement joins TRBV20-1 to TRBJ1-1; no clear D gene. The CDR3 covers 14 residues. CDR1 is DFQATT, CDR2 SNEGSKA, per germline (reference sequence). Deletions cut 1 base from V and 4 bases from J, with 13 bases between. CDR3 sequence reads: CSARAGRVSTEAFF. CDR3 nucleotides: TGCAGTGCTAGAGCTGGGAGAGTTAGCACTGAAGCTTTCTTT.

The rearrangement uses TRBV12-3 or TRBV12-4 and TRBJ2-7, with a weak D call TRBD1 (6 bases). Trimming stripped 10 bases from V and 2 bases from J, with 15 bases between. This CDR3 is 13 amino acids long. Here the CDR3 DNA reads TGTGCCACCTCCGGGACATCCCCCTACGAGCAGTACTTC. Encoded protein: CATSGTSPYEQYF.

In its sample, this clonotype was seen a few times. The rearrangement links TRBV6-5 to TRBJ1-4; no clear D. This CDR3 is built from 17 residues. Germline V gives CDR1 MNHEY, CDR2 SVGAGI. Trimming left V 0 bases short and J 2 bases short, with 13 bases between. The CDR3 bases are TGTGCCAGCAGTTACTCGAATTCCCGCTGGACTAATGAAAAACTGTTTTTT. Encoded protein: CASSYSNSRWTNEKLFF.

The chain combines TRBV11-1 with TRBJ1-1, with 8 bases aligning to TRBD1. This CDR3 has 14 residues. The junction had 6 bases not matched to a gene; V was cut back by 5 bases and J by 4 bases. CDR1 is SGHAT and CDR2 is FQDESV in the germline V gene (reference sequence). Here the CDR3 DNA reads TGTGCCAGCAGCCGGATTACAGGGGGCACTGAAGCTTTCTTT. This encodes CASSRITGGTEAFF.

CDR3 in DNA: TGTGCCAGCAGCTTAGCGCCTAGCGGGGCCCAAGAGACCCAGTACTTC. This translates into CASSLAPSGAQETQYF. J is TRBJ2-5 and V is TRBV7-6; 9 bases align to TRBD2. The CDR3 covers 16 residues. With V trimmed by 0 bases and J by 1 base, 3 bases remained unmatched. Looked up from germline, CDR1 is SGHVS and CDR2 is FNYEAQ.

This rearrangement joins TRBV7-3 to TRBJ2-7, with D possibly TRBD2 on 6 matching bases. This CDR3 comprises 17 residues. V was pared by 4 bases and J by 0 bases, with 19 bases between. CDR1 and CDR2 (germline): SGHTA, FQGTGA. CDR3 amino acids: CASSSSLGGPSSYEQYF. The CDR3 coding sequence is TGTGCCAGCAGCTCATCGCTGGGGGGTCCTAGCTCCTACGAGCAGTACTTC.

This chain connects TRBV6-2 or TRBV6-3 to TRBJ1-2; 11 bases fit TRBD1. V was pared by 8 bases and J by 8 bases, with 4 bases of the junction left unmatched. Germline V gives CDR1 MNHEY, CDR2 SVGEGT. The CDR3 is 12 amino acids. CDR3 sequence: CASGQGARGYTF. In DNA form, the CDR3 reads TGTGCCAGCGGACAGGGGGCGAGAGGCTACACCTTC.

The chain uses TRBV6-5 and TRBJ2-3; 7 nucleotides match TRBD1. V lost 7 bases, J lost 4 bases, and 5 bases stayed unmatched. The CDR3 runs to 13 residues. The V gene's germline CDR1 is MNHEY and CDR2 SVGAGI. The CDR3 spells CASKAQGSDTQYF. In nucleotides, the CDR3 is TGTGCCAGCAAAGCACAGGGGTCAGATACGCAGTATTTT.